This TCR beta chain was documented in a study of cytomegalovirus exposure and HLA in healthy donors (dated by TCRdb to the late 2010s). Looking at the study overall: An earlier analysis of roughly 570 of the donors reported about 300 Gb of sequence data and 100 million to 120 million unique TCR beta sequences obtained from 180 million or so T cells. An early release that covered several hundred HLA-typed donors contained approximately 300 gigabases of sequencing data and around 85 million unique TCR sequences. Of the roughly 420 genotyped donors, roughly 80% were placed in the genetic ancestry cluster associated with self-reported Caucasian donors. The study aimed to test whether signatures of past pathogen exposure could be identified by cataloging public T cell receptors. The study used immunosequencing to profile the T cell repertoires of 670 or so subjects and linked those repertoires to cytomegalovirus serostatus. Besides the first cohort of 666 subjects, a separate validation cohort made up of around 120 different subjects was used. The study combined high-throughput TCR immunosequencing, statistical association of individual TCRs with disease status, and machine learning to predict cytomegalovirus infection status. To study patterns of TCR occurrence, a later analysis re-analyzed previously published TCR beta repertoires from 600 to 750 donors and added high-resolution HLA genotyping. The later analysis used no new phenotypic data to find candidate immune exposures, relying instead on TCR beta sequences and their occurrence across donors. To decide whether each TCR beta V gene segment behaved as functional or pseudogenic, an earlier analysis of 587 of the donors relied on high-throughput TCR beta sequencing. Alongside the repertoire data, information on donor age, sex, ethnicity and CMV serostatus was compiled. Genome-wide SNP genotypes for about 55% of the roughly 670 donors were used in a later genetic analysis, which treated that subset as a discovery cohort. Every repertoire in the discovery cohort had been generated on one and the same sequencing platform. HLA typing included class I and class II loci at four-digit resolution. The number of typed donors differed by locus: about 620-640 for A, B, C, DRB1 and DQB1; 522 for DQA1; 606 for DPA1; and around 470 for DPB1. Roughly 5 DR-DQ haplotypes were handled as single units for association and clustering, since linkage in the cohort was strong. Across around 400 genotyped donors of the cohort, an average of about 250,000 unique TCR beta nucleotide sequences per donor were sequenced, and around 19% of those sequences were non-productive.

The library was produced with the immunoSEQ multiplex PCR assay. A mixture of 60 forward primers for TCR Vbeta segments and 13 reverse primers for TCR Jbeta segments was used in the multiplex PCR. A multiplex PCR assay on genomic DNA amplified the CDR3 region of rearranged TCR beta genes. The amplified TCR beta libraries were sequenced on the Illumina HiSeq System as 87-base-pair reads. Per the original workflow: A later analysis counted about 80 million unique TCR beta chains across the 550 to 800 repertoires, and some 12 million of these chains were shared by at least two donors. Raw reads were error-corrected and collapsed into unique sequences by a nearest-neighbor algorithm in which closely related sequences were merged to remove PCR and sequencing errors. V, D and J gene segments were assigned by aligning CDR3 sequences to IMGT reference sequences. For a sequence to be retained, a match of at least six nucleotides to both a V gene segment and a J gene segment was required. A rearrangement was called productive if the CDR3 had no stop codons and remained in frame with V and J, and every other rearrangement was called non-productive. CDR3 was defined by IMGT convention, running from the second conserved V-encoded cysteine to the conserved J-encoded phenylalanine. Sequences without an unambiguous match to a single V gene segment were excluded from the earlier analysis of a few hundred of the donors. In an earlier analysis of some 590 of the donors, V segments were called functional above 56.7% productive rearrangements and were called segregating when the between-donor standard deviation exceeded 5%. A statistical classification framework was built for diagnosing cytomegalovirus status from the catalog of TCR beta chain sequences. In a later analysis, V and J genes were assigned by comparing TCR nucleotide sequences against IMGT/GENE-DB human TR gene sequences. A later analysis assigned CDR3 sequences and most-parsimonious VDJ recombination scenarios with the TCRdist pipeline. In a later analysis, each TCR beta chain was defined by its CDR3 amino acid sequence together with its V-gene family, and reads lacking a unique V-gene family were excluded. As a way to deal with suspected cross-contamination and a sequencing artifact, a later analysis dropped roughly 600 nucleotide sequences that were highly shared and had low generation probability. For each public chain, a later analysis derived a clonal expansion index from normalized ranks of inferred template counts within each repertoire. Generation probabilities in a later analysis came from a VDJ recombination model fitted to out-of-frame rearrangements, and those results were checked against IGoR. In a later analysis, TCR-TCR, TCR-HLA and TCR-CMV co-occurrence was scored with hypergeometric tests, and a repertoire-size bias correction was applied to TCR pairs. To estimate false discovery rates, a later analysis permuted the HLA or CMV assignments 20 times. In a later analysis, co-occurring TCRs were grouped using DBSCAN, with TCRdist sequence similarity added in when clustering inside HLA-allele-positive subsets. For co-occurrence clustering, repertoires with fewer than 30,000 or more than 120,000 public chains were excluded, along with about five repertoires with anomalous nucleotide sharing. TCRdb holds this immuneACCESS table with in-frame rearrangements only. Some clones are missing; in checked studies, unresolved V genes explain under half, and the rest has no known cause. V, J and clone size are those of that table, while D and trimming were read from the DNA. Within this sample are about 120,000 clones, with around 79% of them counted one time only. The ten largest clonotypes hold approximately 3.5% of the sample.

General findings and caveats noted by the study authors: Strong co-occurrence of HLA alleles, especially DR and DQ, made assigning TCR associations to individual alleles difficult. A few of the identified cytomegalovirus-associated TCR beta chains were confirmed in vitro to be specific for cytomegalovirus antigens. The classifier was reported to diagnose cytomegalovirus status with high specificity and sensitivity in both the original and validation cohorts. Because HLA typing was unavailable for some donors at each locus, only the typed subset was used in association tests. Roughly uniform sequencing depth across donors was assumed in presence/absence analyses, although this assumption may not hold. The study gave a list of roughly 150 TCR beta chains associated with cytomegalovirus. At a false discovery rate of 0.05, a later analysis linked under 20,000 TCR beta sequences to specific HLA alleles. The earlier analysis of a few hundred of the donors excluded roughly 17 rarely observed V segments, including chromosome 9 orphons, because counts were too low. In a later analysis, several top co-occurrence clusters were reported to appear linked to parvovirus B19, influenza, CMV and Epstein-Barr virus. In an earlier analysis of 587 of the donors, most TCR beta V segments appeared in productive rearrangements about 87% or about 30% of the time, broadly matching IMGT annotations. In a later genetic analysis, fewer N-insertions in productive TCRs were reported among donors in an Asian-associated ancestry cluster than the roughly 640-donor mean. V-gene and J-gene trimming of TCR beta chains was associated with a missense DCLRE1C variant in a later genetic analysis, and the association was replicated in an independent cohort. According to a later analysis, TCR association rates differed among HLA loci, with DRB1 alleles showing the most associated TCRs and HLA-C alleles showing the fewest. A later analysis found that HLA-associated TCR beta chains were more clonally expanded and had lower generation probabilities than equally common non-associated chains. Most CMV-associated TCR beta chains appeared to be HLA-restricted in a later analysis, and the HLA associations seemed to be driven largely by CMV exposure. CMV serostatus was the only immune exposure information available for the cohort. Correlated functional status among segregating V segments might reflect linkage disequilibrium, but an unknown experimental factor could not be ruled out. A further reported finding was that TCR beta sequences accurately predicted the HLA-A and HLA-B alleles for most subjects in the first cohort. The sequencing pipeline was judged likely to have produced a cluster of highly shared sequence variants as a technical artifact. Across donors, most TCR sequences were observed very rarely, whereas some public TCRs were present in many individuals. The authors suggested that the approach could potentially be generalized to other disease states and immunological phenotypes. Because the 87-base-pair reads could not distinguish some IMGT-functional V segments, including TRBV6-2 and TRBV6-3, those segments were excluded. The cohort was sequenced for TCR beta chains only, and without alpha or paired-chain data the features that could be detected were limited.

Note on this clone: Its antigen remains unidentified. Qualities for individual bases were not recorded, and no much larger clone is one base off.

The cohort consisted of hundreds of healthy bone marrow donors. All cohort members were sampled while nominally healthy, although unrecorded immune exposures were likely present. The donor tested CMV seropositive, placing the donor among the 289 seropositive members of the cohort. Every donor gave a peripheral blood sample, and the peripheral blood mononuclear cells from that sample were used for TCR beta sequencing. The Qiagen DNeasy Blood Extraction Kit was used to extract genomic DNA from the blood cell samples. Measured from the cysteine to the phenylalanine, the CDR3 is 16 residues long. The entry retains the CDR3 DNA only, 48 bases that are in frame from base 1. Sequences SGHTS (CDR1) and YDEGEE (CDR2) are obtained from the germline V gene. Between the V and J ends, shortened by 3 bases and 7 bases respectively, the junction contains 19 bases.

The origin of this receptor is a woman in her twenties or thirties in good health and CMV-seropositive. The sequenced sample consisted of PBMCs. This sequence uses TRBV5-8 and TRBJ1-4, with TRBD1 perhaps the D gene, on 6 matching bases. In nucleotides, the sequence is TGTGCCAGCAGCTCGGGACGAGGGGGATCGGGTGAAAAACTGTTTTTT. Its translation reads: CASSSGRGGSGEKLFF. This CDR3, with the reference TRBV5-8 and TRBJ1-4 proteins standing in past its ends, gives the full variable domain EAGVTQSPTHLIKTRGQQATLRCSPISGHTSVYWYQQALGLGLQFLLWYDEGEERNRGNFPPRFSGRQFPNYSSELNVNALELEDSALYLCASSSGRGGSGEKLFFGSGTQLSVL.